Listed below are T cell receptor beta chains from one sample, sequenced in a study of cytotoxic CD8 clonotypes in ibrutinib-treated CLL. Libraries were prepared by immunoSEQ multiplex PCR; TCRdb keeps only in-frame clonotypes and omits some of them. The table shows tens of thousands of clones, with 86% occurring only once. The sequenced sample was PBMCs, obtained before ibrutinib treatment. These receptors all come from a human donor with chronic lymphocytic leukemia. Both conserved end residues are part of each CDR3. A D gene is named only where the DNA matches it firmly. The size entry is marked missing in some rows and otherwise reads once, few, many or a size class.

-	few	TRBJ1-1	TRBV6-5	TGTGCCAGCACTTTACGGAGAGATTTGAACACTGAAGCTTTCTTT	CASTLRRDLNTEAFF
-	-	TRBJ2-5	TRBV4-1	TGCGCCAGCAGCCGACTCGGACAAGAGACCCAGTACTTC	CASSRLGQETQYF
-	-	TRBJ1-1	TRBV7-8	TGTGCCAGCAGCTTAGCGGGGGCCACCGGGGAGACTGAAGCTTTCTTT	CASSLAGATGETEAFF
TRBD2	-	TRBJ2-7	TRBV6-5	TGTGCCAGCAGTTCCAGGACTAGCGGGAGCAACGAGCAGTACTTC	CASSSRTSGSNEQYF
-	-	TRBJ1-1	TRBV10-2	TGCGCCAGCAGGGGCCACAGGGACGATTGGGCTGAAGCTTTCTTT	CASRGHRDDWAEAFF
-	-	TRBJ1-1	TRBV2	TGTGCCAGCAGTCCCGCGGAAGAGACGGTGACTGAAGCTTTCTTT	CASSPAEETVTEAFF
-	-	TRBJ2-2	TRBV6-1	TGTGCCAGCGGCCCCATCACCGGGGAGCTGTTTTTT	CASGPITGELFF
-	-	TRBJ2-7	TRBV5-6	TGTGCCAGCAGCGGCCAGACTAGTTTGGCCAACGAGCAGTACTTC	CASSGQTSLANEQYF
-	-	TRBJ1-5	TRBV27	TGTGCCAGCAGTTTATATCGACAGGTCGCAAGGGGCAATCAGCCCCAGCATTTT	CASSLYRQVARGNQPQHF
-	-	TRBJ2-7	TRBV5-1	TGCGCCAGCGACTCAGGAGCCGGAGGGGTAGGGGACGAGCAGTACTTC	CASDSGAGGVGDEQYF
TRBD1	-	TRBJ2-7	TRBV19	TGTGCCAGTAGTATCGAGACAGGGGGCATCGGAGAGCAGTACTTC	CASSIETGGIGEQYF
TRBD2	-	TRBJ2-5	TRBV4-3	TGCGCCAGCAGTTCTAGCGGGAGGCTCCAAGAGACCCAGTACTTC	CASSSSGRLQETQYF
-	-	TRBJ2-7	TRBV28	TGTGCCAGCACCACCCCCGGGTCCGTCACGAGCTCCTACGAGCAGTACTTC	CASTTPGSVTSSYEQYF
-	-	TRBJ1-3	TRBV6-5	TGTGCCAGCAGTTTCACCCAGGGTCAAGGTGGAAACACCATATATTTT	CASSFTQGQGGNTIYF
-	-	TRBJ1-3	TRBV11-2	TGTGCCAGCAGCTTAGTTCGGGGTTCTGGAAACACCATATATTTT	CASSLVRGSGNTIYF
-	once	TRBJ1-4	TRBV7-9	TGTGCCAGCAGCTTAGCGGGTAATGAAAAACTGTTTTTT	CASSLAGNEKLFF
-	-	TRBJ1-1	TRBV6-5	TGTGCCAGCGGCAGGGGAGGAACTGAAGCTTTCTTT	CASGRGGTEAFF
-	once	TRBJ2-3	TRBV19	TGTGCCAGTAGTACACAAGTAACAGATACGCAGTATTTT	CASSTQVTDTQYF